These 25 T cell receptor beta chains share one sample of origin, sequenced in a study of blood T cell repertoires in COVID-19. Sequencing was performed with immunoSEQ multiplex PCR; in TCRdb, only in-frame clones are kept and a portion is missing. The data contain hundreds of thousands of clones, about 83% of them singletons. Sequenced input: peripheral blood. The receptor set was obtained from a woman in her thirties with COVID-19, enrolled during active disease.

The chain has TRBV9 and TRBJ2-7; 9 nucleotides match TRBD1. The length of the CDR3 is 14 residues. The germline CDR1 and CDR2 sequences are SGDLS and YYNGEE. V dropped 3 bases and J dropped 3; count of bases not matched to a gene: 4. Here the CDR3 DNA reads TGTGCCAGCAGCGGGAGGGGACAGGGCTACGAGCAGTACTTC. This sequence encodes CASSGRGQGYEQYF.

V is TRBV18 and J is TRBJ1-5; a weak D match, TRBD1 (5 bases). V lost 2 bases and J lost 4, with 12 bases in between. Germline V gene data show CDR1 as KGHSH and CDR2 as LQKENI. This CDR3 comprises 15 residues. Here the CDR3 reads CASSPSRQKNQPQHF. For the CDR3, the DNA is TGTGCCAGCTCACCAAGCCGACAGAAAAATCAGCCCCAGCATTTT.

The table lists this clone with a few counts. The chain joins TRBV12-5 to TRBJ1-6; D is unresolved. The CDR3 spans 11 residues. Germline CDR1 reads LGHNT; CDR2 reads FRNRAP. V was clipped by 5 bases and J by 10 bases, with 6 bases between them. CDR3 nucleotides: TGTGCTAGTGGTACTGTATCACCCCTCCACTTT. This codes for CASGTVSPLHF.

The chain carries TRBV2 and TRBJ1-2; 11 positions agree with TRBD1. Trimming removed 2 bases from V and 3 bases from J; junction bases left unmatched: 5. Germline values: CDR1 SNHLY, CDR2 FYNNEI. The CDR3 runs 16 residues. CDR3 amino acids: CASSETRTGGDYGYTF. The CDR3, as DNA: TGTGCCAGCAGTGAAACACGGACAGGGGGCGACTATGGCTACACCTTC.

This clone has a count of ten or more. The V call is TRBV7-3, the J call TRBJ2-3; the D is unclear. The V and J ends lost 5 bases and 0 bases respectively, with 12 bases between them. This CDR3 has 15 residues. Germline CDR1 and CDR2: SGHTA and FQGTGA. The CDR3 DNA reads TGTGCCAGCAGCGTGATGGCTAGTAGCACAGATACGCAGTATTTT. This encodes CASSVMASSTDTQYF.

CDR3 nucleotide sequence: TGTGCCAGCAGCTCTAGCGTGAACACCGGGGAGCTGTTTTTT. It translates to CASSSSVNTGELFF. The chain has TRBV11-2 and TRBJ2-2, with D maybe TRBD2 (6 bases). Germline V gene data show CDR1 as SGHAT and CDR2 as FQNNGV. This CDR3 is built from 14 residues. V shed 4 bases and J shed 1 base, with 7 bases lying between them.

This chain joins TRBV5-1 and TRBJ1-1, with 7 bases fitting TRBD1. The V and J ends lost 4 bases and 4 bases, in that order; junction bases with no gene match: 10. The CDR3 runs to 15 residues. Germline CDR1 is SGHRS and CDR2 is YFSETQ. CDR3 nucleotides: TGCGCCAGCAGCCTCGGAGACAGGGTCGGCACTGAAGCTTTCTTT. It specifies CASSLGDRVGTEAFF.

This chain's CDR3 is CASSLGGGRMMGGYGYTF. The CDR3 DNA follows: TGCGCCAGCAGCTTGGGAGGGGGACGGATGATGGGTGGCTATGGCTACACCTTC. The chain has TRBV5-1 and TRBJ1-2, with D maybe TRBD1 (6 bases). Trimming removed 0 bases at V and 4 bases at J, with 22 bases between. The CDR3 runs to 18 residues. Germline CDR1 reads SGHRS; CDR2 reads YFSETQ. Variable domain in full (rest from reference TRBV5-1 and TRBJ1-2): KAGVTQTPRYLIKTRGQQVTLSCSPISGHRSVSWYQQTPGQGLQFLFEYFSETQRNKGNFPGRFSGRQFSNSRSEMNVSTLELGDSALYLCASSLGGGRMMGGYGYTFGSGTRLTVV.

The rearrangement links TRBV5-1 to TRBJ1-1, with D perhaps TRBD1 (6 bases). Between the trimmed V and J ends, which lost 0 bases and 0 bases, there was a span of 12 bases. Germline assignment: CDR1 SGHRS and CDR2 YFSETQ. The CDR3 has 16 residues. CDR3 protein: CASSLVFQGMNTEAFF. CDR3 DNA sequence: TGCGCCAGCAGCTTGGTTTTTCAGGGGATGAACACTGAAGCTTTCTTT.

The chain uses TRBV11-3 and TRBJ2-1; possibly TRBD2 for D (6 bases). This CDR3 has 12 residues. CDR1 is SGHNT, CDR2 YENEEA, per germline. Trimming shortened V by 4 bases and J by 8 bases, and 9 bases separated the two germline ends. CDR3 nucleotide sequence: TGTGCCAGCAGCTCCGGGAGCGATGAGCAGTTCTTC. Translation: CASSSGSDEQFF.

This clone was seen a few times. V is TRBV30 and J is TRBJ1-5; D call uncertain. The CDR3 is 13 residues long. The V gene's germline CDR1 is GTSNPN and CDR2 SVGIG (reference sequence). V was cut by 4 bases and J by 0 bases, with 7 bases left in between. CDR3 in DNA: TGTGCCTGGACAGATAATAGCAATCAGCCCCAGCATTTT. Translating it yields CAWTDNSNQPQHF. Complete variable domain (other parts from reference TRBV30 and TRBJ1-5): SQTIHQWPATLVQPVGSPLSLECTVEGTSNPNLYWYRQAAGRGLQLLFYSVGIGQISSEVPQNLSASRPQDRQFILSSKKLLLSDSGFYLCAWTDNSNQPQHFGDGTRLSIL.

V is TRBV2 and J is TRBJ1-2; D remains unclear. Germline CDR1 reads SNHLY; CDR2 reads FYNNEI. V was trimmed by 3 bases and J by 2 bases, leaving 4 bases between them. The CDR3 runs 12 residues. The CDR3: CASSERNYGYTF. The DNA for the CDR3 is TGTGCCAGCAGTGAGCGGAACTATGGCTACACCTTC.

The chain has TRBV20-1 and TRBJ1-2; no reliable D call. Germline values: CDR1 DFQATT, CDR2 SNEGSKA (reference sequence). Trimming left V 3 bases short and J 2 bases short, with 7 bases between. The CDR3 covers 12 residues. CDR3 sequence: CSASWLNYGYTF. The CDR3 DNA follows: TGCAGTGCTAGTTGGCTGAACTATGGCTACACCTTC.

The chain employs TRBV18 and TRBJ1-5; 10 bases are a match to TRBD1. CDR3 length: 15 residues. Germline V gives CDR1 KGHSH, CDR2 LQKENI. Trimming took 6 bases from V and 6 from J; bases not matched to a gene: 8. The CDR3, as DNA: TGTGCCAGCTCCCCCGGGACAGGGGAAGGTCAGCCCCAGCATTTT. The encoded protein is CASSPGTGEGQPQHF.

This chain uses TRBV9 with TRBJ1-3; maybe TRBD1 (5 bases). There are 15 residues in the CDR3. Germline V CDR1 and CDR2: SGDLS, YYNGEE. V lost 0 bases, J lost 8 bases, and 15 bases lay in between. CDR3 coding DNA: TGTGCCAGCAGCGTAGATAGCCAGGGAGGACACACCATATATTTT. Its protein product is CASSVDSQGGHTIYF.

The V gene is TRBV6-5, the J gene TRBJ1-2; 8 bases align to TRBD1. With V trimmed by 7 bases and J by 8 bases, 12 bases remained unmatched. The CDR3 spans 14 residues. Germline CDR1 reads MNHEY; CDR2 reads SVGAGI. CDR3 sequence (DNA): TGTGCCAGCACTCGGGACAGGAGTTGGTTCGGCTACACCTTC. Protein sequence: CASTRDRSWFGYTF.

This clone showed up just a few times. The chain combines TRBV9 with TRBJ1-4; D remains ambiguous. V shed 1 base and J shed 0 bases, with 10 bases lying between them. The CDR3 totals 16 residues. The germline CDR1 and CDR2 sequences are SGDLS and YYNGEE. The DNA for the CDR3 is TGTGCCAGCAGCGTAACAGCGGGGTCAACTAATGAAAAACTGTTTTTT. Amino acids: CASSVTAGSTNEKLFF.

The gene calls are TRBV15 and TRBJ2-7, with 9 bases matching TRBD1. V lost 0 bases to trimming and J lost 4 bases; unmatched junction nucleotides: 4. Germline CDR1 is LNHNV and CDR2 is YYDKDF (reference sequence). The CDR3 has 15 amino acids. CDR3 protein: CATSREGQGIYEQYF. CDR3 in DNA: TGTGCCACCAGCAGAGAGGGACAGGGAATTTACGAGCAGTACTTC.

CDR3 sequence reads: CASSYTGSYEQYF. Here the CDR3 DNA reads TGTGCCAGCAGTTACACGGGATCCTACGAGCAGTACTTC. The chain couples TRBV6-2 or TRBV6-3 to TRBJ2-7; D possibly corresponds to TRBD2 (5 bases). Germline V lookup: CDR1 MNHEY, CDR2 SVGEGT. This CDR3 has 13 residues. Trimming removed 2 bases from V and 1 base from J, with 6 bases in between.

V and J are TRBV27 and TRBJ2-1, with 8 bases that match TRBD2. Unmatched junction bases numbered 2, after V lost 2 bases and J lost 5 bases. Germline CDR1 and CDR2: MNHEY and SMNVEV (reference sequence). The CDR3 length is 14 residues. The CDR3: CASSLRSGDNEQFF. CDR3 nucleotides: TGTGCCAGCAGTTTACGTAGCGGGGACAATGAGCAGTTCTTC.

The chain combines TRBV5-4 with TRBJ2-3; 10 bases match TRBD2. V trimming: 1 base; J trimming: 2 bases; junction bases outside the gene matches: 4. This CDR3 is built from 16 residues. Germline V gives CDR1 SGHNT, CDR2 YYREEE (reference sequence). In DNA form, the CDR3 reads TGTGCCAGCAGCTTGAAGCGGGAGGGACCCACAGATACGCAGTATTTT. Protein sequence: CASSLKREGPTDTQYF.

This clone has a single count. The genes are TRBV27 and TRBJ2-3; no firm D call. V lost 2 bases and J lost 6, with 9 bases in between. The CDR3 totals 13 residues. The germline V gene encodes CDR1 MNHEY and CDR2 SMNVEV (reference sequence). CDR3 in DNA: TGTGCCAGCAGTTTACGGTTAGCCGATACGCAGTATTTT. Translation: CASSLRLADTQYF.

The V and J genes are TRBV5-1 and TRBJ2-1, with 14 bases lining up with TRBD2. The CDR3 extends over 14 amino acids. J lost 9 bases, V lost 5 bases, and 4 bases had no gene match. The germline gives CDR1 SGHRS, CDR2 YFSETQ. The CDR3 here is CASSRTSGRSEQFF. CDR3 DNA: TGCGCCAGCAGTAGGACTAGCGGGAGGTCTGAGCAGTTCTTC.

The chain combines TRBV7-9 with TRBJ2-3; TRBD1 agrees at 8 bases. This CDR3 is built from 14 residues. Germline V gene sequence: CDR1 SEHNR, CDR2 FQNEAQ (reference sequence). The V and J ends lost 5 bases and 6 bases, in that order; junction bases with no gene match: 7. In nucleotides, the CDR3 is TGTGCCAGCAGCCTAGACAGGGGAGCGGATACGCAGTATTTT. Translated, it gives CASSLDRGADTQYF.

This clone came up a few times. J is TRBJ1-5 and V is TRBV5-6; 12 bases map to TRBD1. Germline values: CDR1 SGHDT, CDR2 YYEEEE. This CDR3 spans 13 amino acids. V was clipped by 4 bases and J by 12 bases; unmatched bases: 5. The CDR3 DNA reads TGTGCCAGCAGCCCTGGGACAGGGGGCGACCAGCATTTT. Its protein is CASSPGTGGDQHF.